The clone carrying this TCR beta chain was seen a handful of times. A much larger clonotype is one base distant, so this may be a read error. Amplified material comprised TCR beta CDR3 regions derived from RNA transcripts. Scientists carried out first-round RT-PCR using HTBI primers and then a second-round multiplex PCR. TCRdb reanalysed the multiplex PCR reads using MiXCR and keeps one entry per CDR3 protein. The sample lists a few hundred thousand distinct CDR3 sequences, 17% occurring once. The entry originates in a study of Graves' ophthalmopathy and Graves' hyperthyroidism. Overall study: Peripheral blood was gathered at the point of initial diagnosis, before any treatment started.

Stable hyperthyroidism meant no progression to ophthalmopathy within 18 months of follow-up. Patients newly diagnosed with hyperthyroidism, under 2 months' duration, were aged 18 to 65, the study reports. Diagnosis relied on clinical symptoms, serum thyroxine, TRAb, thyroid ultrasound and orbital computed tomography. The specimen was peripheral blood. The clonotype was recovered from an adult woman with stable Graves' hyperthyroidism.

The CDR3 nucleotides are TGCAGTGCGCACAAACCGGGACAAACGAACACCGGGGAGCTGTGTTTT. Its translation is CSAHKPGQTNTGELCF. V gene TRBV20-1 combines with J gene TRBJ2-2; TRBD1 might be the D (6 bases). Germline-derived CDR1 and CDR2 are DFQATT and SNEGSKA (reference sequence). The CDR3 runs 16 residues.